This passage covers 23 T cell receptor beta chains from one sample sequenced in a study of long-term antiretroviral therapy in people with HIV. Running of the v3.0 immunoSEQ assay took place at survey level. Some clones are missing from TCRdb's copy, which holds only in-frame ones; the method was immunoSEQ multiplex PCR. The profile shows 20,000 to 25,000 clones, about 72% of them singletons. The sample consisted of unsorted PBMCs, taken less than 1.8 years before starting antiretroviral therapy. The receptors were gathered from a woman in her forties with HIV.

This sequence joins TRBV5-1 and TRBJ2-1, with a weak D call TRBD1 (5 bases). Deletions cut 4 bases from V and 5 bases from J, with 16 bases between. The CDR3 has 15 residues. Germline CDR1 SGHRS, CDR2 YFSETQ. The CDR3 nucleotides are TGCGCCAGCAGCCATCAGGGTAAGGAGCACAATGAGCAGTTCTTC. Residues: CASSHQGKEHNEQFF.

The genes are TRBV7-9 and TRBJ1-4, with D possibly matching TRBD1 (6 bases). Trimming took off 3 bases at V and 8 bases at J, with 13 bases between the two ends. The CDR3 has 14 amino acids. CDR1 SEHNR and CDR2 FQNEAQ come from the germline V gene (reference sequence). The CDR3 nucleotides are TGTGCCAGCAGCTTCGGGGGGCTTTACGAAAAACTGTTTTTT. Its protein is CASSFGGLYEKLFF.

The CDR3 region has the DNA TGTGCCAGCAGCCGTATACAGGGGGGTAGCACTGAAGCTTTCTTT. Residues: CASSRIQGGSTEAFF. The J gene is TRBJ1-1, the V gene TRBV6-5; TRBD1 matches 8 bases. After removal of 6 bases from V and 4 bases from J, the junction contained 10 bases not matched to a gene. Germline V CDR1 and CDR2: MNHEY, SVGAGI. The CDR3 contains 15 residues.

V usage is TRBV7-9 and J usage is TRBJ2-5; TRBD2 agrees at 8 bases. The CDR3 is 14 residues long. Germline lookup yields CDR1 SEHNR and CDR2 FQNEAQ (reference sequence). J gave up 5 bases and V 4 bases, and 6 bases lay outside the gene matches. In DNA form, the CDR3 reads TGTGCCAGCAGCTGGGGAGCGGGAGAGGAGACCCAGTACTTC. This translates into CASSWGAGEETQYF.

The gene calls are TRBV5-1 and TRBJ2-2; 7 nucleotides match TRBD1. The germline V gene encodes CDR1 SGHRS and CDR2 YFSETQ. The CDR3 loop spans 13 amino acids. V lost 4 bases, J lost 7 bases, and 4 bases stayed unmatched. For the CDR3, the DNA is TGCGCCAGCAGCCCACAGGGGAACGGGGAGCTGTTTTTT. Its translation is CASSPQGNGELFF.

This clone is a singleton in its sample. This chain uses TRBV5-6 with TRBJ1-2, with D tentatively TRBD1 (5 bases). Trimming left V 3 bases short and J 2 bases short, with 14 bases between. The germline V gene has CDR1 SGHDT and CDR2 YYEEEE. The CDR3 spans 15 residues. The DNA for the CDR3 is TGTGCCAGCAGCTCCCAAGCACGGGGGAACTATGGCTACACCTTC. As protein: CASSSQARGNYGYTF.

This clone was seen a few times. V is TRBV6-5 and J is TRBJ1-2; D ambiguous. CDR3 length: 15 residues. The germline V and J ends were trimmed by 4 bases and 8 bases, with 20 bases remaining between them. Germline CDR1 MNHEY, CDR2 SVGAGI. The CDR3 DNA reads as TGTGCCAGCAGTTCCTCGGTTTCGACCGTCCCAGGCTACACCTTC. Protein product: CASSSSVSTVPGYTF.

This clone has more than one count but fewer than ten. The chain links TRBV4-3 to TRBJ1-6; a weak D match, TRBD1 (5 bases). Germline V gene sequence: CDR1 LGHNA, CDR2 YSLEER. V was trimmed by 1 base and J by 13 bases, leaving 11 bases between them. The length of the CDR3 is 13 residues. As DNA, the CDR3 is TGCGCCAGCAGCCAAGTACGGGGGGGGCCCCTCCACTTT. Encoded protein: CASSQVRGGPLHF.

The chain carries TRBV4-2 and TRBJ2-3; no reliable D call. Germline CDR1 is LGHNA and CDR2 is YNFKEQ. Trimming left V 4 bases short and J 4 bases short, with 12 bases between. The length of the CDR3 is 14 residues. CDR3 coding DNA: TGTGCCAGCAGCCCGGGTCAGAATGCAGATACGCAGTATTTT. This translates into CASSPGQNADTQYF.

V usage is TRBV15 and J usage is TRBJ2-1, with 11 bases fitting TRBD2. The CDR3 contains 15 residues. The V and J ends lost 4 bases and 7 bases, in that order; junction bases with no gene match: 6. CDR1 and CDR2 from the germline V gene are LNHNV and YYDKDF (reference sequence). The CDR3 spells CATSTSGRLKNEQFF. As DNA, the CDR3 is TGTGCCACCAGCACTAGCGGGAGGCTTAAGAATGAGCAGTTCTTC.

This chain connects TRBV6-4 to TRBJ1-2; TRBD1 agrees at 7 bases. Germline CDR1 MRHNA, CDR2 SNTAGT. Germline trimming cut 6 bases from V and 2 bases from J; bases unmatched to any gene: 6. The CDR3 covers 14 residues. The CDR3 spells CASRRDSWNYGYTF. The CDR3 DNA reads TGTGCCAGCAGGAGGGACAGCTGGAACTATGGCTACACCTTC.

The gene calls are TRBV5-5 and TRBJ2-3; D gene uncertain. CDR1 SGHKS and CDR2 YYEKEE come from the germline V gene (reference sequence). The CDR3 totals 16 residues. V was cut by 2 bases and J by 0 bases, with 13 bases left in between. The CDR3 nucleotides read TGTGCCAGCAGCTTTTCCGGAGAGATAAGCACAGATACGCAGTATTTT. Amino acids: CASSFSGEISTDTQYF.

The genes are TRBV5-1 and TRBJ1-4, with a weak D call TRBD1 (5 bases). V was clipped by 5 bases and J by 4 bases, with 15 bases between them. The germline V gene has CDR1 SGHRS and CDR2 YFSETQ. The CDR3 length is 15 residues. The CDR3 DNA sequence: TGCGCCAGCAGTCCTTCCGGGGGTTTTAATGAAAAACTGTTTTTT. Translation gives CASSPSGGFNEKLFF.

The chain combines TRBV29-1 with TRBJ1-2, with D maybe TRBD1 (5 bases). This CDR3 is built from 13 residues. The germline V gene has CDR1 SQVTM and CDR2 ANQGSEA. Trimming removed 2 bases from V and 3 bases from J, with 10 bases in between. CDR3 DNA: TGCAGCGTTGAACGGGGACTGTACTATGGCTACACCTTC. This sequence encodes CSVERGLYYGYTF.

This chain links TRBV6-5 with TRBJ2-2; D uncertain. This CDR3 spans 13 amino acids. V was pared by 7 bases and J by 6 bases, with 12 bases between. Germline values: CDR1 MNHEY, CDR2 SVGAGI. CDR3 amino acids: CASKLGIAGELFF. The CDR3 bases are TGTGCCAGCAAGTTAGGAATCGCCGGGGAGCTGTTTTTT.

The V and J genes are TRBV7-2 and TRBJ1-2, with TRBD1 matching 7 bases. After removal of 1 base from V and 8 bases from J, the junction contained 4 bases not matched to a gene. The CDR3 has 13 amino acids. Germline lookup yields CDR1 SGHTA and CDR2 FQGNSA. The chain's CDR3 is CASSLGGGQGYTF. CDR3 nucleotide sequence: TGTGCCAGCAGCTTAGGGGGGGGACAGGGCTACACCTTC.

The CDR3: CASSGQGGYGYTF. The CDR3 coding sequence is TGTGCCAGCAGTGGACAGGGGGGATATGGCTACACCTTC. The chain uses TRBV2 and TRBJ1-2; 9 positions agree with TRBD1. J was trimmed by 5 bases and V by 4 bases; bases with no gene match: 2. The CDR3 runs 13 residues. From germline, CDR1 is SNHLY and CDR2 FYNNEI.

The chain couples TRBV7-2 to TRBJ2-3; D possibly matches TRBD1 or TRBD2 (6 bases each). Looked up from germline, CDR1 is SGHTA and CDR2 is FQGNSA. V gave up 0 bases and J gave up 3 bases, with 10 bases separating them. The CDR3 covers 15 residues. CDR3 residues: CASSLAQGGTDTQYF. In DNA form, the CDR3 reads TGTGCCAGCAGCTTAGCACAGGGAGGTACAGATACGCAGTATTTT.

This chain joins TRBV7-9 and TRBJ1-2; weak D call: TRBD1 (6 bases). The CDR3 length is 13 residues. V gave up 5 bases and J gave up 2 bases, with 9 bases separating them. Germline CDR1 and CDR2: SEHNR and FQNEAQ (reference sequence). This CDR3 is CASSPDRNYGYTF. CDR3 DNA: TGTGCCAGCAGCCCGGACAGAAACTATGGCTACACCTTC.

The gene calls are TRBV5-1 and TRBJ1-3; TRBD1 might be the D (6 bases). This CDR3 is built from 16 residues. The germline V and J ends were trimmed by 2 bases and 2 bases, with 14 bases remaining between them. Germline V gives CDR1 SGHRS, CDR2 YFSETQ. Here the CDR3 reads CASSLQGLEAGNTIYF. Here the CDR3 DNA reads TGCGCCAGCAGCTTACAGGGCCTAGAGGCTGGAAACACCATATATTTT.

The CDR3 DNA reads as TGTGCCAGCAGCCAAGTGGTAGCGGAAGAGACCCAGTACTTC. It specifies CASSQVVAEETQYF. The genes are TRBV4-2 and TRBJ2-5; TRBD2 might be the D (6 bases). V was shortened by 1 base and J by 3 bases, with 9 bases between the two germline ends. CDR3 length: 14 residues. Germline assignment: CDR1 LGHNA and CDR2 YNFKEQ.

This clone was detected a few times. The genes are TRBV18 and TRBJ1-5; D is perhaps TRBD1 (5 bases). Germline-derived CDR1 and CDR2 are KGHSH and LQKENI. V dropped 3 bases and J dropped 3 bases, with 12 bases sitting between them. This CDR3 has 15 residues. CDR3 sequence: CASSPGLADNQPQHF. The CDR3 bases are TGTGCCAGCTCACCGGGGCTGGCAGACAATCAGCCCCAGCATTTT.

V and J are TRBV5-4 and TRBJ1-3; TRBD1 might be the D (5 bases). The CDR3 length is 14 residues. From germline, CDR1 is SGHNT and CDR2 YYREEE (reference sequence). The V gene lost 8 bases and the J gene lost 4 bases, with 16 bases spanning the gap. The CDR3 DNA sequence: TGTGCCAGTAAAGAGGGGCGAACCGGAAACACCATATATTTT. This codes for CASKEGRTGNTIYF. Full variable domain (remainder filled in from reference TRBV5-4 and TRBJ1-3): ETGVTQSPTHLIKTRGQQVTLRCSSQSGHNTVSWYQQALGQGPQFIFQYYREEENGRGNFPPRFSGLQFPNYSSELNVNALELDDSALYLCASKEGRTGNTIYFGEGSWLTVV.